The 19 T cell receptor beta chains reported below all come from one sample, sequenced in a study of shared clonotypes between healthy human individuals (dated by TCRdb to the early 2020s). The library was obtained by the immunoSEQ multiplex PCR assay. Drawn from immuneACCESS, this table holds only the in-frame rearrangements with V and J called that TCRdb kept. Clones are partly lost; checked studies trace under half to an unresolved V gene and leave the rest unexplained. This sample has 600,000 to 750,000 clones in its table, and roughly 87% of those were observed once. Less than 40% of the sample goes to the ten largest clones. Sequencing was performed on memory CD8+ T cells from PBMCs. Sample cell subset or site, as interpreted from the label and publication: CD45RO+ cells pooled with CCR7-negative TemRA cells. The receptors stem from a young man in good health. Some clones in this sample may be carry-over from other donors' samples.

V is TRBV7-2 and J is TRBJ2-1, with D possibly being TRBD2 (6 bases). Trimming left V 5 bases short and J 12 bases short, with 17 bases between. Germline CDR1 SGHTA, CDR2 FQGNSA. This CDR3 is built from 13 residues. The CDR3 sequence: CASSPGLLAAQFF. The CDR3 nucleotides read TGTGCCAGCAGCCCGGGACTGTTGGCCGCGCAGTTCTTC. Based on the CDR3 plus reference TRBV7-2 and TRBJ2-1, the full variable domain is GAGVSQSPSNKVTEKGKDVELRCDPISGHTALYWYRQSLGQGLEFLIYFQGNSAPDKSGLPSDRFSAERTGGSVSTLTIQRTQQEDSAVYLCASSPGLLAAQFFGPGTRLTVL.

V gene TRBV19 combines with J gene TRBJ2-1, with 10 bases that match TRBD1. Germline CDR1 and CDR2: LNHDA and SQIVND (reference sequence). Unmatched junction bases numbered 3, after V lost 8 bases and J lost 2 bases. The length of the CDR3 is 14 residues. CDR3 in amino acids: CASRDRGAYNEQFF. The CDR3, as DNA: TGTGCCAGTCGGGACAGGGGAGCCTACAATGAGCAGTTCTTC.

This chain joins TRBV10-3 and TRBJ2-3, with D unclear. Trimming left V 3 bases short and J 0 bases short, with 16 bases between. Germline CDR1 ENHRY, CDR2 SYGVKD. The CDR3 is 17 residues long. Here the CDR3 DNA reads TGTGCCATCAGTGACCCGCCCGTATTGGGTAGCACAGATACGCAGTATTTT. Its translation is CAISDPPVLGSTDTQYF.

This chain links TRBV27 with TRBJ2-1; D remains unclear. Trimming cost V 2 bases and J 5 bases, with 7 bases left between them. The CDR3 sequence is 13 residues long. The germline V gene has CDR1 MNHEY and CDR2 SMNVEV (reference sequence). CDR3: CASSLMLDNEQFF. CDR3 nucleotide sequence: TGTGCCAGCAGTTTAATGTTGGACAATGAGCAGTTCTTC.

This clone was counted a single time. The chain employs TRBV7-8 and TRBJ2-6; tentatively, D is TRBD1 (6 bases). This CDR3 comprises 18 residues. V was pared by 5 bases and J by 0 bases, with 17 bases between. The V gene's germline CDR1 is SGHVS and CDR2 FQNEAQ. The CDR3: CASSRTRDTTSGANVLTF. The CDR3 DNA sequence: TGTGCCAGCAGCCGGACTCGGGACACCACCTCTGGGGCCAACGTCCTGACTTTC.

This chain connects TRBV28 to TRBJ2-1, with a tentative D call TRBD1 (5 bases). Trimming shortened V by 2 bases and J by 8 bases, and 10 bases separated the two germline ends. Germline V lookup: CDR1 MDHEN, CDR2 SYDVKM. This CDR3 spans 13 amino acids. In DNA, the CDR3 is TGTGCCAGCAGTTTAGGCAGGGCCGATGAGCAGTTCTTC. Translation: CASSLGRADEQFF.

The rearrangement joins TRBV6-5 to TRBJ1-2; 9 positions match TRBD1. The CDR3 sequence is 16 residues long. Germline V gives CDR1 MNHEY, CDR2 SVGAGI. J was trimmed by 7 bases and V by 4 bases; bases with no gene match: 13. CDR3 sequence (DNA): TGTGCCAGCAGTTCCAACTTTGGGACAGGGCTTGGTGGCTACACCTTC. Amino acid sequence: CASSSNFGTGLGGYTF.

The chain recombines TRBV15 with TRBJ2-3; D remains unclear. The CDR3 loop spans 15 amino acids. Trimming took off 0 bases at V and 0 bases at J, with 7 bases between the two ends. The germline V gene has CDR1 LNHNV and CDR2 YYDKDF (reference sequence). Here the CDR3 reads CATSRDEDSTDTQYF. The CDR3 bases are TGTGCCACCAGCAGAGATGAGGATAGCACAGATACGCAGTATTTT.

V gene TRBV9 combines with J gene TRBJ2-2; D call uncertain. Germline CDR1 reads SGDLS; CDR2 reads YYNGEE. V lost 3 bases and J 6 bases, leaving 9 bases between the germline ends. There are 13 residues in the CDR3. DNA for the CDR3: TGTGCCAGCAGCGACCTATTCCCCGGGGAGCTGTTTTTT. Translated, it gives CASSDLFPGELFF.

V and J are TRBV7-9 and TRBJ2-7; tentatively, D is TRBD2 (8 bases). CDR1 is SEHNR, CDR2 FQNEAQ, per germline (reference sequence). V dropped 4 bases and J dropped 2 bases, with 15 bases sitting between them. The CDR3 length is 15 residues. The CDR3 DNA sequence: TGTGCCAGCAGCTCGATAGCGGGACAGACCTACGAGCAGTACTTC. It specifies CASSSIAGQTYEQYF.

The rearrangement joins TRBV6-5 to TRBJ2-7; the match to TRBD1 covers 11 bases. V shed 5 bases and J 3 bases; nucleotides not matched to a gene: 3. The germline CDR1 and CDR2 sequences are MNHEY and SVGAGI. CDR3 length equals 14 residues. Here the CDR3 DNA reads TGTGCCAGCAGTGACGGGACAGGGGGCTACGAGCAGTACTTC. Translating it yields CASSDGTGGYEQYF.

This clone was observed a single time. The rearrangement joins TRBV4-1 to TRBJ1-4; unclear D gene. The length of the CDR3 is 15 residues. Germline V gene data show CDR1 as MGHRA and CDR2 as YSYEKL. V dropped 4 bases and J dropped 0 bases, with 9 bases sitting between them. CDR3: CASSPGRATNEKLFF. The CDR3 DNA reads TGCGCCAGCAGCCCAGGACGGGCAACTAATGAAAAACTGTTTTTT.

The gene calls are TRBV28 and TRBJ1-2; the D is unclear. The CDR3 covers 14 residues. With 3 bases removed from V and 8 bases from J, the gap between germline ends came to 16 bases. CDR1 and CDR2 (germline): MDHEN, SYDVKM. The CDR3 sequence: CASSLFGRTRGYTF. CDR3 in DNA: TGTGCCAGCAGTTTGTTTGGTCGAACTAGGGGCTACACCTTC.

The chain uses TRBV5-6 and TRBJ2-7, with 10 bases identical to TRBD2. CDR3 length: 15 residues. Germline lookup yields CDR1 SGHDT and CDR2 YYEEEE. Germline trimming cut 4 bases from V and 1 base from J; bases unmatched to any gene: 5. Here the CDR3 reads CASSVGLAVSYEQYF. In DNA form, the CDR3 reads TGTGCCAGCAGCGTCGGACTAGCGGTTTCCTACGAGCAGTACTTC.

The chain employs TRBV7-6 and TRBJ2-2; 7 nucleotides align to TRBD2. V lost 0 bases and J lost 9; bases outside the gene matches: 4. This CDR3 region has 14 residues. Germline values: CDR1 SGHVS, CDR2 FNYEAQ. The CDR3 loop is CASSLARGIRELFF. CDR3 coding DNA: TGTGCCAGCAGCTTAGCGCGGGGGATACGGGAGCTGTTTTTT.

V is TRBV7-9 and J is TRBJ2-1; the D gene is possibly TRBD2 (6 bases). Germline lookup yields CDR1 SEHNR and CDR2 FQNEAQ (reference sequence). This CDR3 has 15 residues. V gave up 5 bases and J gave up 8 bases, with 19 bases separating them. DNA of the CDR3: TGTGCCAGCAGCCCAAGCCTCTTGGAGGGTGATGAGCAGTTCTTC. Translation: CASSPSLLEGDEQFF.

The CDR3 DNA follows: TGTGCCAGCAGTTACTCTTGGGACGGTTACGAGCAGTACTTC. This translates into CASSYSWDGYEQYF. The J gene is TRBJ2-7, the V gene TRBV6-5; D tentatively fits TRBD1 or TRBD2 (5 bases each). The CDR3 is 14 residues long. Germline V gene lookup returns CDR1 MNHEY and CDR2 SVGAGI. V shed 0 bases and J shed 4 bases, with 10 bases lying between them.

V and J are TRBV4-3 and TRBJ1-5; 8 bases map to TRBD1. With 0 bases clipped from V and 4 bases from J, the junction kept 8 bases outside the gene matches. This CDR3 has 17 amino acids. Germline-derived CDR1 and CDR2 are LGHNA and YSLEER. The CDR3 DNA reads TGCGCCAGCAGCCAAGACTCCCCGTACAGGGGGAATCAGCCCCAGCATTTT. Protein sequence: CASSQDSPYRGNQPQHF.

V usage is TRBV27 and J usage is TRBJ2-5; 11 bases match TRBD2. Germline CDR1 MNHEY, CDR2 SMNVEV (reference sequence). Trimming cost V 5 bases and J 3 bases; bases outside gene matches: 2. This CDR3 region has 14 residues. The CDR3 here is CASSALAGEETQYF. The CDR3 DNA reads TGTGCCAGCAGTGCACTAGCGGGAGAAGAGACCCAGTACTTC.